The T cell receptor beta chain described here comes from a study of T-cell reconstitution after alpha-beta-depleted transplantation in children. Library preparation (for TCRbeta) was performed with unique molecular identifiers. Each CDR3 protein is one row after TCRdb ran MiXCR on the PCR reads. The table records hundreds of thousands of distinct CDR3 sequences, 16% of them present only once. This clonotype was seen more than once but under ten times. Germline CDR1 and CDR2: DFQATT and SNEGSKA (reference sequence). With 4 bases removed from V and 2 bases from J, the gap between germline ends came to 17 bases. This CDR3 spans 15 amino acids.

Sequencing used PBMCs from the stem cell graft donor, obtained from the stem cell graft. This receptor was taken from a human donor who donated a stem cell graft to a child with acute myeloid leukemia. J is TRBJ2-5 and V is TRBV20-1; no clear D. The CDR3 coding sequence is TGCAGTGCTACCGAGACCACCCCATTACAAGAGACCCAGTACTTC. As protein: CSATETTPLQETQYF.